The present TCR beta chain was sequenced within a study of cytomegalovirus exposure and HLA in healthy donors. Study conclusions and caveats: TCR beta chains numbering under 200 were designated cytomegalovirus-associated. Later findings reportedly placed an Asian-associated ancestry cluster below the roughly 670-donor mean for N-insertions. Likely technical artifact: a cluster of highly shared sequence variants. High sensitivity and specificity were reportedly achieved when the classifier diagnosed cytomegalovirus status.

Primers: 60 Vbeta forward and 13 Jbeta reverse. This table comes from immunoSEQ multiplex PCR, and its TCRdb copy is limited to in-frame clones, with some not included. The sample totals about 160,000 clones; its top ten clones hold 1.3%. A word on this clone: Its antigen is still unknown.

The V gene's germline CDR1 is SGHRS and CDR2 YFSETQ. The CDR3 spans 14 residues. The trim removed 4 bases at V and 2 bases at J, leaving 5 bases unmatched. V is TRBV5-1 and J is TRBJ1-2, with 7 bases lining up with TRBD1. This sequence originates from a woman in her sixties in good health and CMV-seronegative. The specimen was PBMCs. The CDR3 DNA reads TGCGCCAGCAGCGAGGACAGGCAGAACTATGGCTACACCTTC. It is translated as CASSEDRQNYGYTF.